Sequencing of this T cell receptor beta chain was carried out in a study of early T cells in non-severe SARS-CoV-2 infection. This clonotype was seen at least ten times. TCRdb recomputed calls from the 5' RACE reads with MiXCR, one row per CDR3 protein. The repertoire includes fewer than 55,000 distinct CDR3 sequences, 6% to 8.5% of them detected once, and approximately 8% sits in the top ten. Germline values: CDR1 DFQATT, CDR2 SNEGSKA (reference sequence). The trim removed 6 bases at V and 7 bases at J, leaving 11 bases unmatched. The CDR3 covers 14 residues. The chain combines TRBV20-1 with TRBJ2-1; TRBD2 matches at 8 bases. The TCR was taken from an adult who was a healthcare worker with PCR-confirmed SARS-CoV-2 infection or an uninfected control (not recorded which). The source material was whole blood. The CDR3 region has the DNA TGCAGTGCCGTCAGCTCGGGGGGGACGAATGAGCAGTTCTTC. It codes for CSAVSSGGTNEQFF.